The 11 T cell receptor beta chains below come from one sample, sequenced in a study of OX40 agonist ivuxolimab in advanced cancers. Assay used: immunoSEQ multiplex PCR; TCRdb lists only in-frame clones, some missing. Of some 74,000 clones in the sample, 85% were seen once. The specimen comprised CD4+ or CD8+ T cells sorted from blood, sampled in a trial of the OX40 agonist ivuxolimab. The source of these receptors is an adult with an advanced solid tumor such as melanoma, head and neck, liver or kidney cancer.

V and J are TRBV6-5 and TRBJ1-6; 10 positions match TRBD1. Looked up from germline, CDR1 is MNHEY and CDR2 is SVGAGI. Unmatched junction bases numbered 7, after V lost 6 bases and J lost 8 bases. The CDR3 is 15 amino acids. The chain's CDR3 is CASRGDRGWHSPLHF. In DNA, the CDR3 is TGTGCCAGCAGGGGGGACAGGGGTTGGCATTCACCCCTCCACTTT.

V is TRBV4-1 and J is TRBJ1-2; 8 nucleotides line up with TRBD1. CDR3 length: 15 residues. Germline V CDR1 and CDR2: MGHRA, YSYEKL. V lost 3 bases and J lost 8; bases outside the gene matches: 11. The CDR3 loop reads CASSHEDRALLGYTF. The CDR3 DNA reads TGCGCCAGCAGCCATGAGGACAGGGCCCTCTTGGGCTACACCTTC.

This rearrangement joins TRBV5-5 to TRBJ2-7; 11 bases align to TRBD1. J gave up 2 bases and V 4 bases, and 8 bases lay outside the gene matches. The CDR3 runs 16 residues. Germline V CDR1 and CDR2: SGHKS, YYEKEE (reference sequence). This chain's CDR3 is CASSPNPGQGAYEQYF. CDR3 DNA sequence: TGTGCCAGCAGCCCTAATCCGGGACAGGGGGCCTACGAGCAGTACTTC.

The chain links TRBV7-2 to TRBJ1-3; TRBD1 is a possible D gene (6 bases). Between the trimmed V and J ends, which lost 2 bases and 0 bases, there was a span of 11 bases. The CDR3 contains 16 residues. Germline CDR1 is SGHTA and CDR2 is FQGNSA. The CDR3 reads CASSLRGGRSGNTIYF. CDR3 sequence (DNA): TGTGCCAGCAGCTTAAGAGGGGGGCGCTCTGGAAACACCATATATTTT.

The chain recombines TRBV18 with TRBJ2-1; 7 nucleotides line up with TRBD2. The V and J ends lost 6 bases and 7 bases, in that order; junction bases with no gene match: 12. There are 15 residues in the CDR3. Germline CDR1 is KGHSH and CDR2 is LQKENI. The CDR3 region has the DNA TGTGCCAGCTCGCCTCCGGGACTATCGGGGAATGAGCAGTTCTTC. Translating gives CASSPPGLSGNEQFF.

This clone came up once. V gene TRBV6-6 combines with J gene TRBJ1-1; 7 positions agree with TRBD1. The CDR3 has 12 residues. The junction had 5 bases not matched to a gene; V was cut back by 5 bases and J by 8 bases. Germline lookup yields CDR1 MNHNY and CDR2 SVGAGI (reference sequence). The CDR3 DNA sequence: TGTGCCAGCAGTCCTACAGGGGAAGAAGCTTTCTTT. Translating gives CASSPTGEEAFF.

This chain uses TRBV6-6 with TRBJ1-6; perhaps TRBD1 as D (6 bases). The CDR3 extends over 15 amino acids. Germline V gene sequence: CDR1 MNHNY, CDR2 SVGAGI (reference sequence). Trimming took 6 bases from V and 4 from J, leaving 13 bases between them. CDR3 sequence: CASSSIGQYNSPLHF. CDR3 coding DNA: TGTGCCAGCAGCTCAATCGGACAGTATAATTCACCCCTCCACTTT.

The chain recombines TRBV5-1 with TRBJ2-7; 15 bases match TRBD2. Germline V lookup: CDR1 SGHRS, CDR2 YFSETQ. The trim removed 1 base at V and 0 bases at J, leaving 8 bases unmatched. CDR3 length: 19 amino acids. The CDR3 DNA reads TGCGCCAGCAGCTTGCGCTGGACTAGCGGGGGGGCTAGCTCCTACGAGCAGTACTTC. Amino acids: CASSLRWTSGGASSYEQYF.

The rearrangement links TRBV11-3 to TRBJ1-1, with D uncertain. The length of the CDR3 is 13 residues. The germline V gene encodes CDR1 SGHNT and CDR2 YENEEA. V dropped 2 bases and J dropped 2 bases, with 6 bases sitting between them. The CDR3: CASSLRFNTEAFF. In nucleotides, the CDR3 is TGTGCCAGCAGCTTACGTTTTAACACTGAAGCTTTCTTT.

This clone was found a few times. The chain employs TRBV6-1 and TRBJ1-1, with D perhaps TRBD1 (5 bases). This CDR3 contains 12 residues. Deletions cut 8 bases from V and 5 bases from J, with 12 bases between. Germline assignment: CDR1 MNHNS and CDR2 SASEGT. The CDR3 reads CASGRVKTEAFF. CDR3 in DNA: TGTGCCAGCGGCAGGGTAAAAACTGAAGCTTTCTTT.

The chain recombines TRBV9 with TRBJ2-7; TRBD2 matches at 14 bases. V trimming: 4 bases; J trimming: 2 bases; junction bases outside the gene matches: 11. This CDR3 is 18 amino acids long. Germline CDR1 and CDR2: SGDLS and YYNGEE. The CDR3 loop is CASSPGTSGSRRAYEQYF. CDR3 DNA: TGTGCCAGCAGCCCGGGGACTAGCGGGAGCCGTAGGGCCTACGAGCAGTACTTC.